The clone carrying this T cell receptor (beta chain) was observed a single time. Antigen: not known. Germline CDR1 reads SGHRS; CDR2 reads YFSETQ. The length of the CDR3 is 15 residues. These data are taken from a study of cytomegalovirus exposure and HLA in healthy donors. General study results and limits: Most subjects' HLA-A and HLA-B alleles were reportedly predicted from TCR beta sequences.

This PCR relied on a set of 60 Vbeta primers and 13 Jbeta primers. The table came from immunoSEQ multiplex PCR; TCRdb's copy has only in-frame clones and leaves some out. Of about 110,000 clones listed, roughly 75% were seen once; the top ten hold 2% to 3%. The clonotype comes from a man aged 35 to 55 in good health and CMV-seronegative. The sample consisted of PBMCs. The chain recombines TRBV5-1 with TRBJ2-5; TRBD1 agrees at 7 bases. The end of the DNA fits TRBJ2-7 better, so the J call may be wrong. CDR3: CASSLDGQGDLEQYF. The DNA of the CDR3 is TGCGCCAGCAGCTTGGATGGTCAGGGGGATCTCGAGCAGTACTTC.